The 14 T cell receptor beta chains in this list originate from one sample, sequenced in a study of cytomegalovirus exposure and HLA in healthy donors. PCR involved 60 Vbeta and 13 Jbeta primers. The assay was immunoSEQ multiplex PCR, and TCRdb's table has in-frame clones only and misses some. The sample holds over 150,000 clones, about 83% seen once. Sequenced input: PBMCs. These receptors were taken from a woman aged 35 to 49 in good health and CMV-seronegative.

This clone was recorded a few times. The chain carries TRBV18 and TRBJ1-1; 11 nucleotides match TRBD1. With 4 bases clipped from V and 5 bases from J, the junction kept 3 bases outside the gene matches. CDR1 is KGHSH, CDR2 LQKENI, per germline. This CDR3 comprises 14 residues. The CDR3 bases are TGTGCCAGCTCACAGGGACAGGGGGAAACTGAAGCTTTCTTT. Its translation: CASSQGQGETEAFF.

This sequence joins TRBV10-3 and TRBJ2-1; 7 bases match TRBD1. Germline loops: CDR1 ENHRY, CDR2 SYGVKD. With 10 bases clipped from V and 3 bases from J, the junction kept 15 bases outside the gene matches. The CDR3 has 16 residues. The CDR3 region is CASQHLGGPLYNEQFF. The CDR3 DNA sequence: TGTGCCAGTCAACATCTAGGGGGCCCCCTCTACAATGAGCAGTTCTTC.

This chain links TRBV21-1 with TRBJ2-7; the table's D call TRBD2 went unverified against the DNA. TRBV21-1 is termed a pseudogene. The CDR3 length is 13 residues. The CDR3 spells CASRAGGFYEQYF. The CDR3 bases are TGTGCCAGCAGGGCGGGAGGCTTCTACGAGCAGTACTTC.

This clone was seen once. The chain joins TRBV19 to TRBJ1-1; D not resolved. This CDR3 is 13 amino acids long. Germline CDR1 reads LNHDA; CDR2 reads SQIVND (reference sequence). Trimming pared 3 bases from V and 1 base from J, leaving 6 bases between. The CDR3 region has the DNA TGTGCCAGTAGTATTTCCGGGAACACTGAAGCTTTCTTT. As protein: CASSISGNTEAFF.

The chain combines TRBV28 with TRBJ1-1, with D maybe TRBD1 (6 bases). Looked up from germline, CDR1 is MDHEN and CDR2 is SYDVKM. CDR3 length: 15 residues. Trimming removed 6 bases at V and 0 bases at J, with 14 bases between. The CDR3 nucleotides are TGTGCCAGCAGCCAGGGGTTTTTAATGAACACTGAAGCTTTCTTT. Translated, it gives CASSQGFLMNTEAFF.

The chain links TRBV28 to TRBJ1-5; no clear D gene. The CDR3 totals 18 residues. CDR1 MDHEN and CDR2 SYDVKM come from the germline V gene. Trimming cost V 3 bases and J 5 bases, with 23 bases left between them. The CDR3 reads CASSFGAAAVSRDQPQHF. The CDR3 DNA sequence: TGTGCCAGCAGTTTCGGAGCGGCTGCGGTCTCGAGGGATCAGCCCCAGCATTTT.

This clone was counted a single time. The chain combines TRBV4-1 with TRBJ2-7; no clear D. Germline CDR1 and CDR2: MGHRA and YSYEKL. This CDR3 is 14 amino acids long. V was cut by 0 bases and J by 2 bases, with 8 bases left in between. The CDR3 DNA sequence: TGCGCCAGCAGCCAAGATTGGCAGACCTACGAGCAGTACTTC. Protein product: CASSQDWQTYEQYF.

The chain employs TRBV30 and TRBJ1-2; tentative D call: TRBD1 (5 bases). Trimming removed 3 bases at V and 4 bases at J, with 15 bases between. This CDR3 has 14 amino acids. Germline V gene sequence: CDR1 GTSNPN, CDR2 SVGIG (reference sequence). DNA of the CDR3: TGTGCCTGGAGCGGGGACGGCGGGGGCTATGGCTACACCTTC. Amino acid sequence: CAWSGDGGGYGYTF. The variable domain in full, completed from reference TRBV30 and TRBJ1-2, reads SQTIHQWPATLVQPVGSPLSLECTVEGTSNPNLYWYRQAAGRGLQLLFYSVGIGQISSEVPQNLSASRPQDRQFILSSKKLLLSDSGFYLCAWSGDGGGYGYTFGSGTRLTVV.

The gene calls are TRBV6-1 and TRBJ2-5; tentative D call: TRBD1 (6 bases). TRBJ2-7 matches the DNA end more closely, so the J call is doubtful. This CDR3 is 14 amino acids long. Germline assignment: CDR1 MNHNS and CDR2 SASEGT. In nucleotides, the CDR3 is TGTGCCAGCAGTGTACGACAGGTAACATACGAGCAGTACTTC. Protein: CASSVRQVTYEQYF.

This clone was counted between two and nine times. The chain employs TRBV5-1 and TRBJ2-5, with D possibly TRBD2 on 5 matching bases. Trimming took 3 bases from V and 2 from J, leaving 14 bases between them. The CDR3 length is 15 residues. From germline, CDR1 is SGHRS and CDR2 YFSETQ. This CDR3 is CASSSGRGWQETQYF. In DNA, the CDR3 is TGCGCCAGCAGCTCCGGCCGGGGATGGCAAGAGACCCAGTACTTC.

V gene TRBV10-3 combines with J gene TRBJ1-6; D gene unclear. The CDR3 is made up of 15 amino acids. Germline loops: CDR1 ENHRY, CDR2 SYGVKD. The ends were cut back, 3 bases at V and 10 bases at J, with 16 bases in the middle. CDR3 in amino acids: CAISEIVGGGSPLHF. Here the CDR3 DNA reads TGTGCCATCAGTGAAATCGTGGGCGGCGGGTCACCCCTCCACTTT.

This sequence joins TRBV7-9 and TRBJ2-7; no clear D gene. Trimming shortened V by 1 base and J by 6 bases, and 7 bases separated the two germline ends. This CDR3 comprises 12 residues. The germline V gene encodes CDR1 SEHNR and CDR2 FQNEAQ (reference sequence). CDR3 DNA: TGTGCCAGCAGCTTAGGAGTTGTCGAGCAGTACTTC. Translation: CASSLGVVEQYF.

This chain connects TRBV5-1 to TRBJ1-6; D possibly corresponds to TRBD1 (6 bases). Germline loops: CDR1 SGHRS, CDR2 YFSETQ. Trimming stripped 7 bases from V and 7 bases from J, with 12 bases between. There are 13 residues in the CDR3. The DNA of the CDR3 is TGCGCCAGCTCCGGGACACCCAATTCACCCCTCCACTTT. This codes for CASSGTPNSPLHF.

The CDR3 here is CASRTGQGSSYEQYF. In DNA, the CDR3 is TGCGCCAGCAGGACCGGACAGGGCAGCTCCTACGAGCAGTACTTC. The chain joins TRBV10-2 to TRBJ2-7; 8 bases line up with TRBD1. Germline loops: CDR1 WSHSY, CDR2 SAAADI. The ends lost 6 bases at V and 0 bases at J; junction bases unmatched: 7. The CDR3 sequence is 15 residues long.